This record concerns one T cell receptor beta chain sequence. V shed 5 bases and J 5 bases; nucleotides not matched to a gene: 5. Germline lookup yields CDR1 SEHNR and CDR2 FQNEAQ (reference sequence). The length of the CDR3 is 15 residues. The data stem from a study of T-cell reconstitution after alpha-beta-depleted transplantation in children. Unique molecular identifiers were built into the TCRbeta library. TCRdb fed the PCR reads into MiXCR, producing one record per CDR3 protein. The data show about 130,000 distinct CDR3 sequences, roughly 9% seen once. The chain recombines TRBV7-9 with TRBJ1-6; 8 nucleotides match TRBD1. The sequence was obtained from a girl under three years old who had a stem cell transplant for combined immunodeficiency, so the T cells may come from the graft donor. The sequences come from PBMCs, mostly from graft donor cells, collected 180 days after TCRalphabeta/CD19-depleted stem cell transplant. The CDR3 protein is CASSARQGNNSPLHF. The CDR3 DNA sequence: TGTGCCAGCAGCGCCCGACAGGGGAATAATTCACCCCTCCACTTT.